This T cell receptor (beta chain) was captured in a study of T-cell memory formation after mild COVID-19. Study-wide context: The TCR clusters were mostly specific to one donor.

Study-wide findings and caveats: Day 15 to 85 contracting clones showed balanced CD4/CD8; day 15 to 37 expanders favored CD4+. Pre-infection memory already had some responding clones, implying cross-reactive memory joined.

A 5'RACE reaction primed in the constant segment made cDNA libraries of TCR alpha and TCR beta, and these carried sample barcodes and UMIs. A single record per CDR3 protein comes from TCRdb applying MiXCR to the 5' RACE reads. The sample holds fewer than 90,000 distinct CDR3 sequences, roughly 13% seen once. As regards this clonotype: No antigen is known for it.

The CDR3 loop spans 16 amino acids. V dropped 1 base and J dropped 2 bases, with 14 bases sitting between them. Germline V gene lookup returns CDR1 LGHNT and CDR2 FRNRAP. The rearrangement joins TRBV12-5 to TRBJ1-2; tentative D call: TRBD1 (6 bases). The sequence was obtained from an adult woman who had mild COVID-19 (a few samples of this study predate the infection). Cell type and time point are not known. The material sequenced was PBMCs or a T cell subset sorted from them (not recorded which). The CDR3 sequence: CASGLAATGPNYGYTF. CDR3 DNA sequence: TGTGCTAGTGGTTTGGCCGCGACAGGACCAAACTATGGCTACACCTTC. The full variable domain, with the rest looked up from reference TRBV12-5 and TRBJ1-2, is DARVTQTPRHKVTEMGQEVTMRCQPILGHNTVFWYRQTMMQGLELLAYFRNRAPLDDSGMPKDRFSAEMPDATLATLKIQPSEPRDSAVYFCASGLAATGPNYGYTFGSGTRLTVV.